Listed below are T cell receptor beta chains from one sample, sequenced in a study of T-cell reconstitution after alpha-beta-depleted transplantation in children. TCRdb processed the PCR reads anew with MiXCR; each CDR3 protein has one entry. The data contain fewer than 550,000 distinct CDR3 sequences, around 10% of them singletons. Here the sequenced sample was PBMCs, mostly from graft donor cells, taken 180 days after TCRalphabeta/CD19-depleted stem cell transplant. The receptors were sampled from a female patient aged 2 to 10 who had a stem cell transplant for aplastic anemia, so the T cells may come from the graft donor. CDR3s include the opening cysteine and the closing phenylalanine or tryptophan. Fields, in order: D gene, J gene, V gene, clone size, CDR3 protein, CDR3 DNA. The D gene is left open where the match is weak. The listing skips clone size in some rows; elsewhere it reads once, few, many or a size class.

>.|TRBJ2-7|TRBV28|few
CASSFRLTYYYEQYF
TGTGCCAGCAGTTTCAGGCTAACCTACTACTACGAGCAGTACTTC
>.|TRBJ1-5|TRBV21-1|many
CASSKLTKKRSNQPQHF
TGTGCCAGCAGCAAACTTACAAAAAAAAGGTCGAATCAGCCCCAGCATTTT
>TRBD2|TRBJ2-1|TRBV5-1|many
CASSPSGGSSYNEQFF
TGCGCCAGCAGCCCTAGCGGGGGGAGCTCCTACAATGAGCAGTTCTTC
>TRBD2|TRBJ2-3|TRBV4-2|.
CASSQDKRLAGAEDTQYF
TGTGCCAGCAGCCAAGATAAGAGGCTAGCGGGAGCTGAAGATACGCAGTATTTT
>.|TRBJ2-1|TRBV6-5|few
CASIRAGGSYNEQFF
TGTGCCAGCATTCGTGCCGGAGGCTCCTACAATGAGCAGTTCTTC
>.|TRBJ1-1|TRBV9|many
CASSVDPGPEAFF
TGTGCCAGCAGCGTAGACCCGGGACCCGAAGCTTTCTTT
>TRBD2|TRBJ2-2|TRBV19|.
CASSEAPLAGNGELFF
TGTGCCAGTAGCGAGGCCCCGCTAGCGGGTAACGGGGAGCTGTTTTTT
>.|TRBJ2-2|TRBV3-1|few
CASSHPLKSTGELFF
TGTGCCAGCAGCCATCCTCTCAAGTCTACCGGGGAGCTGTTTTTT
>.|TRBJ2-1|TRBV7-6|.
CASSATQEFYNEQFF
TGTGCCAGCAGCGCGACCCAGGAGTTTTACAATGAGCAGTTCTTC
>.|TRBJ1-1|TRBV28|few
CASSSSTAQYTEAFF
TGTGCCAGCAGTTCAAGTACCGCTCAATACACTGAAGCTTTCTTT
>.|TRBJ1-3|TRBV27|.
CASSLSFTPLTEEGNTIYF
TGTGCCAGCAGTTTATCCTTCACACCACTGACAGAAGAGGGAAACACCATATATTTT
>.|TRBJ2-3|TRBV5-1|.
CASSLVKVTDTQYF
TGCGCCAGCAGCTTGGTTAAGGTCACAGATACGCAGTATTTT
>TRBD2|TRBJ2-3|TRBV28|.
CASSMAGGPLTQYF
TGTGCCAGCAGTATGGCGGGAGGGCCCCTTACGCAGTATTTT
>TRBD1|TRBJ1-4|TRBV10-1|.
CASSESIKGQGVVEEKLFF
TGCGCCAGCAGTGAGTCGATAAAGGGACAGGGTGTTGTTGAAGAAAAACTGTTTTTT
>.|TRBJ2-7|TRBV25-1|few
CASSDEMRPPYEQYF
TGTGCCAGCAGTGATGAAATGAGGCCACCTTACGAGCAGTACTTC
>.|TRBJ1-5|TRBV19|few
CASSMFKGQPQHF
TGTGCCAGTAGTATGTTCAAGGGTCAGCCCCAGCATTTT
>.|TRBJ1-4|TRBV5-1|many
CASSLEAGVLFF
TGCGCCAGCAGCTTGGAGGCAGGGGTGCTGTTTTTT
>TRBD2|TRBJ2-7|TRBV4-3|.
CASSQEPRGSTYEQYF
TGCGCCAGCAGCCAAGAACCTCGCGGGAGTACCTACGAGCAGTACTTC
>TRBD2|TRBJ2-3|TRBV5-1|few
CASSSLSGRAGTDTQYF
TGCGCCAGCAGCTCCCTTAGCGGGAGGGCCGGCACAGATACGCAGTATTTT
>.|TRBJ1-1|TRBV29-1|many
CSVTGTENTEAFF
TGCAGCGTTACCGGGACGGAGAACACTGAAGCTTTCTTT
>.|TRBJ1-1|TRBV28|few
CASRGTWGTEAFF
TGTGCCAGCAGAGGGACGTGGGGCACTGAAGCTTTCTTT
>.|TRBJ2-7|TRBV27|many
CASSLYGSGVSYEQYF
TGTGCCAGCAGTTTATATGGTAGCGGAGTCTCCTACGAGCAGTACTTC
>TRBD1|TRBJ1-5|TRBV10-3|.
CAIRGTGRNQPQHF
TGTGCCATCAGAGGGACAGGTCGCAATCAGCCCCAGCATTTT
>TRBD2|TRBJ2-1|TRBV12-3/TRBV12-4|.
CASTPGRGREQFF
TGTGCCAGCACACCCGGGCGCGGGAGGGAGCAGTTCTTC
>.|TRBJ2-2|TRBV9|.
CASSVATGARTGELFF
TGTGCCAGCAGCGTAGCTACGGGGGCGCGCACCGGGGAGCTGTTTTTT
>TRBD2|TRBJ2-1|TRBV14|few
CASSQLLRGLGGRPRHEQFF
TGTGCCAGCAGCCAATTGCTCCGGGGACTGGGCGGGAGACCTCGGCATGAGCAGTTCTTC
>.|TRBJ2-7|TRBV3-1|.
CASSQGGDPLRKQYF
TGTGCCAGCAGCCAAGGAGGTGATCCACTACGGAAGCAGTACTTC
>TRBD2|TRBJ2-1|TRBV20-1|few
CSARVGRGLSGRASHEQFF
TGCAGTGCTAGAGTCGGCAGGGGGCTAAGCGGGAGGGCCTCACATGAGCAGTTCTTC
>TRBD1|TRBJ2-1|TRBV19|few
CASSIWDRADNEQFF
TGTGCCAGTAGTATCTGGGACAGGGCAGATAATGAGCAGTTCTTC
>TRBD2|TRBJ2-2|TRBV20-1|.
CSARAVSGSTGELFF
TGCAGTGCTAGAGCGGTTAGCGGGAGTACCGGGGAGCTGTTTTTT
>TRBD2|TRBJ2-7|TRBV7-2|.
CASSLALAGEQYF
TGTGCCAGCAGCTTAGCGCTAGCGGGGGAGCAGTACTTC
>.|TRBJ2-1|TRBV28|.
CASSTLNEQLF
TGTGCCAGCAGTACCCTTAATGAGCAGTTATTC
>.|TRBJ2-1|TRBV11-3|.
CASRRQGTPRNQQFF
TGTGCCAGCAGGCGGCAGGGTACCCCTCGGAATCAGCAGTTCTTC
>TRBD2|TRBJ2-3|TRBV27|.
CASIPPVAGAADTQYF
TGTGCCAGCATCCCGCCGGTAGCGGGAGCTGCAGATACGCAGTATTTT
>.|TRBJ2-1|TRBV20-1|.
CSAINNEQFF
TGCAGTGCTATTAACAATGAGCAGTTCTTC
>TRBD2|TRBJ2-1|TRBV6-2/TRBV6-3|many
CATRTSGIYNEQFF
TGTGCCACCCGGACTAGCGGGATTTACAATGAGCAGTTCTTC